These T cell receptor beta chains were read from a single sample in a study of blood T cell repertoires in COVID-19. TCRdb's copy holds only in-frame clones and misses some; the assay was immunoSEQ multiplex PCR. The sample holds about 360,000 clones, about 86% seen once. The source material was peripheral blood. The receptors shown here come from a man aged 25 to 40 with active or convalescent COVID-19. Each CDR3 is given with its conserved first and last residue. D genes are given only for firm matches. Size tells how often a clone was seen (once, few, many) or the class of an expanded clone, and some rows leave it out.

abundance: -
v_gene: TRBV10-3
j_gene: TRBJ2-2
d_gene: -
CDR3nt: TGTGCCATCAGTGATGCGACACTTTCCACCGGGGAGCTGTTTTTT
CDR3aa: CAISDATLSTGELFF

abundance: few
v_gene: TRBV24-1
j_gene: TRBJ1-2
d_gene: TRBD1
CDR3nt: TGTGCCACCAGTGATGACCGGGACAGCCCTGGCTACACCTTC
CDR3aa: CATSDDRDSPGYTF

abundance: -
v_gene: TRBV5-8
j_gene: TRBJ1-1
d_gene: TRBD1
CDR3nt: TGTGCCAGCAGACGACAGGGGTTTGGCACTGAAGCTTTCTTT
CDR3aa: CASRRQGFGTEAFF

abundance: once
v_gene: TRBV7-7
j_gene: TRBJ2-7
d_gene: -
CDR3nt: TGTGCCAGCAGCTTAGAGGGCAGGGAAGCCTACGAGCAGTACTTC
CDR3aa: CASSLEGREAYEQYF

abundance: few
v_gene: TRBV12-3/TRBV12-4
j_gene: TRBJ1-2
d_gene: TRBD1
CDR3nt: TGTGCCAGCAGTCGGACAGGGGCACTAGGCTACACCTTC
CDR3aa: CASSRTGALGYTF

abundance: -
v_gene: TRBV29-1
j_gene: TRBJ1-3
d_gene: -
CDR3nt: TGCAGCGTTTCCCAGGGCCCCTCTGGAAACACCATATATTTT
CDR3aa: CSVSQGPSGNTIYF

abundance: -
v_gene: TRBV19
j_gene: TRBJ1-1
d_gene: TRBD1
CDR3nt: TGTGCCAGTACCCTAGGACAGGGGATAAAGCAAGCTTTCTTT
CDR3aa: CASTLGQGIKQAFF

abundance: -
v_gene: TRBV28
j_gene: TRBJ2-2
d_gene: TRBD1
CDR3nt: TGTGCCAGCAGTTTCGCGGGACAGGGTGCACTTACCTCCGGGGAGCTGTTTTTT
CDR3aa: CASSFAGQGALTSGELFF

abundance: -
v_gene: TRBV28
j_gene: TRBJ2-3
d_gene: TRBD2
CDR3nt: TGTGCCACACTGGGGGGACTAAGCACAGATACGCAGTATTTT
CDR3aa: CATLGGLSTDTQYF

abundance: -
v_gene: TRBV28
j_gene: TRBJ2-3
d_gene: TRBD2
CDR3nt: TGTGCCAGCAGGTCTAGCGGGAGTTTCCCTACAGATACGCAGTATTTT
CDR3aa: CASRSSGSFPTDTQYF

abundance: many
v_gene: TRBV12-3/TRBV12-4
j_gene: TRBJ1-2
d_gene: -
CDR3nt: TGTGCCAGCAGACACCGGGACAAGTATGGCTACACCTTC
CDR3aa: CASRHRDKYGYTF

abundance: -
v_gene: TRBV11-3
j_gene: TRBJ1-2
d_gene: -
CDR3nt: TGTGCCAGCAGCTCCCTGCAGGAGGGCGGCTACACCTTC
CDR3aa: CASSSLQEGGYTF

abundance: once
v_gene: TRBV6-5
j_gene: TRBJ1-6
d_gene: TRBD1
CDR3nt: TGTGCCAGCACCTTAACAGGGGGCGGCTCACCCCTCCACTTT
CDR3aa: CASTLTGGGSPLHF